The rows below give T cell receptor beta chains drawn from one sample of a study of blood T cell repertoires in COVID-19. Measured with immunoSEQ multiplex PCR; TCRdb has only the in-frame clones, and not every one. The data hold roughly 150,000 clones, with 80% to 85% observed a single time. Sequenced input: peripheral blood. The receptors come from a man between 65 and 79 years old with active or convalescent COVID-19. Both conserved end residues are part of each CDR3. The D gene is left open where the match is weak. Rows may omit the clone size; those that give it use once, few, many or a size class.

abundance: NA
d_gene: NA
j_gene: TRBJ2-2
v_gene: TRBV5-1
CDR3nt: TGCGCCAGCAGCTTGGTGGCCTCCCGAAGCACCGGGGAGCTGTTTTTT
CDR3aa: CASSLVASRSTGELFF

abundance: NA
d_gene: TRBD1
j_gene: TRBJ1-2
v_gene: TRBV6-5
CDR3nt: TGTGCCAGCAGTTACCACAGGGGGAGGAATTTCTATGGCTACACCTTC
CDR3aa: CASSYHRGRNFYGYTF

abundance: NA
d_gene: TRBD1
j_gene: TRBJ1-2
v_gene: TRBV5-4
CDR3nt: TGTGCCAGCAGCTTGGGGGGACAGAGTAGTGTGAACTATGGCTACACCTTC
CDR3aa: CASSLGGQSSVNYGYTF

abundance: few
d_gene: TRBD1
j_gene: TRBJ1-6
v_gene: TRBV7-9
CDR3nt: TGTGCCAGCAGCTCACAGGGGAATTCACCCCTCCACTTT
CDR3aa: CASSSQGNSPLHF

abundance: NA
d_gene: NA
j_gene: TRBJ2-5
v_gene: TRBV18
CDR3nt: TGTGCCAGCCTCGGGAGCCGGGAGACCCAGTACTTC
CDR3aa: CASLGSRETQYF

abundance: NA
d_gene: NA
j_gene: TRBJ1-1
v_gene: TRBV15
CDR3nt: TGTGCCACCAGCAGAGTAAGGGGAACAGCTGAAGCTTTCTTT
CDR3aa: CATSRVRGTAEAFF

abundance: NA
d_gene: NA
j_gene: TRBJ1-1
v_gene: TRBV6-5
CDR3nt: TGTGCCAGCAGTTACCGGTTCCATAGGAACACTGAAGCTTTCTTT
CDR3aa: CASSYRFHRNTEAFF

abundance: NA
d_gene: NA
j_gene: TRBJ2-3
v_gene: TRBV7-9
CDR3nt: TGTGCCAGCAGCTTAGGGCTAGTAGATACGCAGTATTTT
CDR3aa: CASSLGLVDTQYF

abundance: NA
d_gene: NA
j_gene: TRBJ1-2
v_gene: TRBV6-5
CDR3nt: TGTGCCACCCAGGACAGTAACTATGGCTACACCTTC
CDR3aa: CATQDSNYGYTF

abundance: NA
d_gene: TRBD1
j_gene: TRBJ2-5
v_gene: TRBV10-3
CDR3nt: TGTGCCATCAGTGAGGGGACAGGGGGCCGGGAGACCCAGTACTTC
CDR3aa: CAISEGTGGRETQYF

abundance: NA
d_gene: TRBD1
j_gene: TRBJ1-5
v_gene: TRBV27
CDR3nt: TGTGCCAGCAGTTTAAACAGGGGAAGCAATCAGCCCCAGCATTTT
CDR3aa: CASSLNRGSNQPQHF

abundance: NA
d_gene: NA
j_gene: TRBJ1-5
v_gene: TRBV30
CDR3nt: TGTGCCTGGAGCGGACAGAACAATCAGCCCCAGCATTTT
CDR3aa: CAWSGQNNQPQHF

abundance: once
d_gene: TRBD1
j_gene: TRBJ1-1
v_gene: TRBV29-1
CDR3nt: TGCAGCGTTGGCCGGGACAGCACTGAAGCTTTCTTT
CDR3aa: CSVGRDSTEAFF

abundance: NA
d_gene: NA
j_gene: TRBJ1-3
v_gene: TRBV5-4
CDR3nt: TGTGCCAGCAGCTTTGGTGGCAGTGCTGGAAACACCATATATTTT
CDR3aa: CASSFGGSAGNTIYF

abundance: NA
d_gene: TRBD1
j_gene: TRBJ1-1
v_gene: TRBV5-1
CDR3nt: TGCGCCACCTCGGGACAGGGGGACACTGAAGCTTTCTTT
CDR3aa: CATSGQGDTEAFF